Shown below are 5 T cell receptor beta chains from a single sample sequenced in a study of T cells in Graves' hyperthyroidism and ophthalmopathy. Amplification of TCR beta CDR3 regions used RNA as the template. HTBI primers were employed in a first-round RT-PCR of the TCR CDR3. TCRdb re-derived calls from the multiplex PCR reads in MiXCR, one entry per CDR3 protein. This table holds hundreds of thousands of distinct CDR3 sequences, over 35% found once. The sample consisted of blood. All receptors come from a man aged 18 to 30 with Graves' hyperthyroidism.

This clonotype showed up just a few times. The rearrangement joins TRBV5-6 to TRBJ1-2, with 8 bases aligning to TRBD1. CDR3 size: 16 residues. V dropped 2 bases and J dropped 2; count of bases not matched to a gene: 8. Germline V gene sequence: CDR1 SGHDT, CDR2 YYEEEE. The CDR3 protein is CASSLMGQALNYGYTF. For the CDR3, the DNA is TGTGCCAGCAGCTTAATGGGACAGGCGTTGAACTATGGCTACACCTTC. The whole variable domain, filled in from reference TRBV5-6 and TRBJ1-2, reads DAGVTQSPTHLIKTRGQQVTLRCSPKSGHDTVSWYQQALGQGPQFIFQYYEEEERQRGNFPDRFSGHQFPNYSSELNVNALLLGDSALYLCASSLMGQALNYGYTFGSGTRLTVV.

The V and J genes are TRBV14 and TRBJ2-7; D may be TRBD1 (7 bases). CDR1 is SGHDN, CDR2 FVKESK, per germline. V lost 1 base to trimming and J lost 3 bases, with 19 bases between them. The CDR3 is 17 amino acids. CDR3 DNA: TGTGCCAGCAGCCAAGGTAGGACAGGCGAGGACTACTACGAGCAGTACTTC. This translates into CASSQGRTGEDYYEQYF.

CDR3 coding DNA: TGTGCCAGCAGCTCTAACGCCATCGACAGGGTGGAGGCCCAGTACTTC. This sequence encodes CASSSNAIDRVEAQYF. V is TRBV7-9 and J is TRBJ2-5; 7 nucleotides align to TRBD1. Germline CDR1 and CDR2: SEHNR and FQNEAQ (reference sequence). CDR3 size: 16 residues. V trimming: 4 bases; J trimming: 9 bases; junction bases outside the gene matches: 17.

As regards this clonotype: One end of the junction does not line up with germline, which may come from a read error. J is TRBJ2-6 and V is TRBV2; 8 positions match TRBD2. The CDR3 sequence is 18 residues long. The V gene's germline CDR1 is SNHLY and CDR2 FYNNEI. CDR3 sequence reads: CAISPPAGELSGANVLTF. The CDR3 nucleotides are TGTGCCATCAGTCCCCCAGCGGGAGAGCTATCTGGGGCCAACGTCCTGACTTTC.

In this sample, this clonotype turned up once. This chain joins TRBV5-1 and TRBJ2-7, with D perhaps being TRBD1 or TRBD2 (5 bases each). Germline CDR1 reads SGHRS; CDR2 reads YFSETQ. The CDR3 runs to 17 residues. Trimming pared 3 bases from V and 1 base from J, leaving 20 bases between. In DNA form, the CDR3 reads TGCGCCAGCAGCTCCAACCGGGACGGAATGGGATCCTACGAGCAGTACTTC. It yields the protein CASSSNRDGMGSYEQYF.